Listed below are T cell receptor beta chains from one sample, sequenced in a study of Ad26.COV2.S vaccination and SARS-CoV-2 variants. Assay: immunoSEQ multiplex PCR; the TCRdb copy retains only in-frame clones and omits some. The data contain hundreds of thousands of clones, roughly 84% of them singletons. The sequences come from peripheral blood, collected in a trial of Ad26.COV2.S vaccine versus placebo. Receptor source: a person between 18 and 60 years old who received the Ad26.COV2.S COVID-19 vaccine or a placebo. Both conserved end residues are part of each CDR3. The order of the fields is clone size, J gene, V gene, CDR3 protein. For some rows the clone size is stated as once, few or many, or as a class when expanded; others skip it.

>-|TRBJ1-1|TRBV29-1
CSSLRSSGAFF
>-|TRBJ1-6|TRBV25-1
CASSDEWVGATYNSPLHF
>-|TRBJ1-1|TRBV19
CASSHGLGNTEAFF
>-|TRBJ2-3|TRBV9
CASSVGNTQYF
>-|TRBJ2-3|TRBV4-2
CASSQKGLAADTQYF
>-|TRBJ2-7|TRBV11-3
CASSLGLGPHYEQYF
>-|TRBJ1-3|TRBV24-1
CATSTLQPSSGNTIYF
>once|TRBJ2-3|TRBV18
CASSTGPITDTQYF
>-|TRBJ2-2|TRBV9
CASSVVGTKTGELFF
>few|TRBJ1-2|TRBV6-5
CATVGEGARYYGYTF
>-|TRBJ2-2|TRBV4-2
CASTDGRLGNTGELFF
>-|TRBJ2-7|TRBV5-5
CASSLEQSPAYEQYF
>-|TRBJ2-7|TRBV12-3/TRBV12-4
CASSPDWAEQYF
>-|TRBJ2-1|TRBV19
CASSRGTSGGALNEQFF
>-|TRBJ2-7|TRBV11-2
CASSARQGSYEQYF
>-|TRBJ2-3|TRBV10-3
CAISEGLAGAQKSTDTQYF
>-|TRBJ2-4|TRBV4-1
CASARAKGIDIQYF
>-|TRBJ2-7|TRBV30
CAWSKLYEQYF
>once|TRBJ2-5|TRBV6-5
CASTLGGGNLETQYF
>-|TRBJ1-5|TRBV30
CAWSAGQGGQPQHF
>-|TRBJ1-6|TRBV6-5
CASSYGRPDNSPLHF
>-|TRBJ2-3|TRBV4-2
CASSQATRTDTQYF
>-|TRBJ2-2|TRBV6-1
CASSDGHGELFF
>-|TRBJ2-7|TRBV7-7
CASSPLGPGYEQYF
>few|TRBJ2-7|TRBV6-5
CASSYAGDSYEQYF
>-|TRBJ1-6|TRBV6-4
CASSESAPRSPLHF
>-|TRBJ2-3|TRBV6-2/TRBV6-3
CASSLRSTDTQYF
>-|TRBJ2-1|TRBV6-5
CASSYLDRASYNEQFF
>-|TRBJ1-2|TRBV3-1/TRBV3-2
CASSQKGTGRGSGYTF
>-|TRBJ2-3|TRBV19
CASSIAAGSTDTQYF
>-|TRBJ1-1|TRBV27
CASSPYRDQNTEAFF
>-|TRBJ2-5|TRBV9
CASSVEYRGGTQETQYF
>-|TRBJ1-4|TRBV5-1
CASSSLGDGAEKLFF
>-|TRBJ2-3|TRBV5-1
CASSSAGRTDTQYF
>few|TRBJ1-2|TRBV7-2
CASSLASSGYTF
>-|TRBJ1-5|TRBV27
CASSFGVPGEPQHF
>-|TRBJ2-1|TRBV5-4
CASSPPRNSYNEQFF
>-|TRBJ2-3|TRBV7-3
CASSLGGGYTDTQYF
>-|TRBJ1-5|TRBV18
CASSLLENQPQHF
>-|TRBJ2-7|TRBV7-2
CASSLGGGSSYEQYF
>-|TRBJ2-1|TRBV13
CASSPKGLLGNEQFF
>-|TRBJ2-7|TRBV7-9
CASSSVAGFAYEQYF
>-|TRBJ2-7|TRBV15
CATSRDVTGTTYEQYF
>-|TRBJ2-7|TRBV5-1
CASSLAGGGTSYEQYF
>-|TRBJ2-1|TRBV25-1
CASSEARSYNEQFF
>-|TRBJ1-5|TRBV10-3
CAISDQGGQPQHF
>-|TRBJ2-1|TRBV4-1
CASSPDHSNEQFF
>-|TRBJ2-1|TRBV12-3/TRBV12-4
CASSFASSNEQFF
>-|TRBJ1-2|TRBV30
CAWSFGQVYGYTF
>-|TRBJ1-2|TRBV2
CASSAWGQDYTF
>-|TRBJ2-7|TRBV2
CASSLDREIDEQYF
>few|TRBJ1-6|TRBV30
CAWSEGFSPLHF
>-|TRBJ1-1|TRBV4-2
CASSQGVGTGATNTEAFF
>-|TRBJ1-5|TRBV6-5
CASSYSGQSAAQHF
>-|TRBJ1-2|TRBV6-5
CASSIQGWDYGYTF